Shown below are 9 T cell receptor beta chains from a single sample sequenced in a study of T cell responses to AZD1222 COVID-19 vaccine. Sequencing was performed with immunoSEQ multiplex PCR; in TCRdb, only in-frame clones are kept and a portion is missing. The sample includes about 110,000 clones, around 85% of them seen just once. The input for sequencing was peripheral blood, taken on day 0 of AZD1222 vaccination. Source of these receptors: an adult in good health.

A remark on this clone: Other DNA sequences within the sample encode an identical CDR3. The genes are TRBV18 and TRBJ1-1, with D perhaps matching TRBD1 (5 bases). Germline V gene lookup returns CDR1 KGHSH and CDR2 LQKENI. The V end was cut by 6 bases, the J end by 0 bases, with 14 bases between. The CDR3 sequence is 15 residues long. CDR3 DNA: TGTGCCAGCTCTCCCATCGGGACGCTGAACACTGAAGCTTTCTTT. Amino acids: CASSPIGTLNTEAFF.

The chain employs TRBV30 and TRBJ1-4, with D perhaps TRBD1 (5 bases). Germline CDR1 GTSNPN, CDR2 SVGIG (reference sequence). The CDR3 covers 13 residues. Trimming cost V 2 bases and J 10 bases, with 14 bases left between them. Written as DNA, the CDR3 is TGTGCCTGGAGTTCCGCAGGGTCAGTAAAACTGTTTTTT. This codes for CAWSSAGSVKLFF.

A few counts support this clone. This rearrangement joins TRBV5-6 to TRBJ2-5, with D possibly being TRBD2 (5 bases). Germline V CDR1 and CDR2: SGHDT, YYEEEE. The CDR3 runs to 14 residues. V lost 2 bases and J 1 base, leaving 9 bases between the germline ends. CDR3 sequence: CASSFFSAQETQYF. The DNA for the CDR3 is TGTGCCAGCAGCTTTTTTAGCGCCCAAGAGACCCAGTACTTC.

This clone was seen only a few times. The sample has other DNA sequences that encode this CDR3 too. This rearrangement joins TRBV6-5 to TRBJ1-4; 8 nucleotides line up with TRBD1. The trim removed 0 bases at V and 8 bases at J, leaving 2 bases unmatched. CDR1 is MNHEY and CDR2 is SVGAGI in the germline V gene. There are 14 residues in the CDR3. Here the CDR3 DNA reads TGTGCCAGCAGTTACTCAGACAGGGGAGAAAAACTGTTTTTT. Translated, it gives CASSYSDRGEKLFF.

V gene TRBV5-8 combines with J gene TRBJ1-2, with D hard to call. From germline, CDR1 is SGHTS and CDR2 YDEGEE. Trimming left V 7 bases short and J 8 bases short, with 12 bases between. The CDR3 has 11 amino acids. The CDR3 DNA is TGTGCCAGCCCCCCGGCGCGGGGCTACACCTTC. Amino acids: CASPPARGYTF.

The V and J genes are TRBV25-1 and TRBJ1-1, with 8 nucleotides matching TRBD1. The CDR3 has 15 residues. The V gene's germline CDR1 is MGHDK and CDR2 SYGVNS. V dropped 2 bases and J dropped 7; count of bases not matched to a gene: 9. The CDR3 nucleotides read TGTGCCAGCAGTGAAAGGGGCAGGGGGCAGAGTGAAGCTTTCTTT. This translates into CASSERGRGQSEAFF.

The CDR3 protein is CASSFGRSKTNYGYTF. The DNA of the CDR3 is TGTGCCAGCAGCTTTGGTAGGAGCAAAACTAACTATGGCTACACCTTC. The V and J genes are TRBV5-4 and TRBJ1-2; no definite D call. Trimming left V 2 bases short and J 0 bases short, with 14 bases between. The CDR3 length is 16 residues. Germline V gene data show CDR1 as SGHNT and CDR2 as YYREEE (reference sequence).

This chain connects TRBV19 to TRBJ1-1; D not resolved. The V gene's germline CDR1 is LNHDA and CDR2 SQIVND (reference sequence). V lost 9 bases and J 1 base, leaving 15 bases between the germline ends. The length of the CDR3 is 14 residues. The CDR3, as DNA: TGTGCCAGACGTATTAAAGTCGGGAACACTGAAGCTTTCTTT. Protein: CARRIKVGNTEAFF.

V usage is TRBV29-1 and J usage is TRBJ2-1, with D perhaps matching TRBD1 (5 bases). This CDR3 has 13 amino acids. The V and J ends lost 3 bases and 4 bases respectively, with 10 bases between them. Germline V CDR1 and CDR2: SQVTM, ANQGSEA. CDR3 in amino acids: CSVDQGVYNEQFF. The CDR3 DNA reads TGCAGCGTTGACCAGGGTGTTTACAATGAGCAGTTCTTC.